One sample yielded the 17 T cell receptor beta chains listed below, sequenced in a study of blood T cell repertoires in COVID-19. The table came from immunoSEQ multiplex PCR; TCRdb's copy has only in-frame clones and leaves some out. The sample includes around 80,000 clones, around nine tenths seen only once; the top ten take 8%. The source material was peripheral blood. These receptors were obtained from a man older than 75 with active or convalescent COVID-19.

CDR3 DNA: TGTGCCAGCAGTGAACGGCGGGGTACCACTGAAGCTTTCTTT. This translates into CASSERRGTTEAFF. The V call is TRBV2, the J call TRBJ1-1, with D unclear. Germline V CDR1 and CDR2: SNHLY, FYNNEI. V was cut by 2 bases and J by 4 bases, with 11 bases left in between. CDR3 length: 14 residues. The complete variable domain, with remaining parts taken from reference TRBV2 and TRBJ1-1, reads EPEVTQTPSHQVTQMGQEVILRCVPISNHLYFYWYRQILGQKVEFLVSFYNNEISEKSEIFDDQFSVERPDGSNFTLKIRSTKLEDSAMYFCASSERRGTTEAFFGQGTRLTVV.

J is TRBJ1-1 and V is TRBV21-1; the table's D call, TRBD1, has no DNA check behind it. TRBV21-1 is noted as a pseudogene. The CDR3 runs to 15 residues. CDR3 region: CASSKVGQSNTEAFF. In nucleotides, the CDR3 is TGTGCCAGCAGCAAAGTGGGACAGTCGAACACTGAAGCTTTCTTT.

The chain carries TRBV28 and TRBJ1-5; 8 bases agree with TRBD1. The CDR3 is 15 residues long. V trimming: 2 bases; J trimming: 6 bases; junction bases outside the gene matches: 6. From germline, CDR1 is MDHEN and CDR2 SYDVKM. The CDR3 protein is CASSLKATGGQPQHF. DNA for the CDR3: TGTGCCAGCAGTTTAAAGGCCACAGGGGGTCAGCCCCAGCATTTT. Full variable domain (remainder filled in from reference TRBV28 and TRBJ1-5): DVKVTQSSRYLVKRTGEKVFLECVQDMDHENMFWYRQDPGLGLRLIYFSYDVKMKEKGDIPEGYSVSREKKERFSLILESASTNQTSMYLCASSLKATGGQPQHFGDGTRLSIL.

The chain couples TRBV27 to TRBJ2-1; D is ambiguous. V was cut by 1 base and J by 4 bases, with 8 bases left in between. The CDR3 covers 14 residues. Germline lookup yields CDR1 MNHEY and CDR2 SMNVEV (reference sequence). CDR3 residues: CASSLFPAYNEQFF. DNA of the CDR3: TGTGCCAGCAGTTTATTCCCAGCGTACAATGAGCAGTTCTTC.

In its sample, this clone was seen once. V is TRBV11-2 and J is TRBJ1-1; TRBD1 is a possible D gene (6 bases). The ends were cut back, 5 bases at V and 2 bases at J, with 12 bases in the middle. The CDR3 is 14 residues long. Germline V CDR1 and CDR2: SGHAT, FQNNGV. The CDR3 loop is CASSPGTTNTEAFF. As DNA, the CDR3 is TGTGCCAGCAGCCCCGGGACAACAAACACTGAAGCTTTCTTT. The variable domain in full, with the rest retrieved from reference TRBV11-2 and TRBJ1-1, is EAGVAQSPRYKIIEKRQSVAFWCNPISGHATLYWYQQILGQGPKLLIQFQNNGVVDDSQLPKDRFSAERLKGVDSTLKIQPAKLEDSAVYLCASSPGTTNTEAFFGQGTRLTVV.

This chain uses TRBV28 with TRBJ2-5; D is ambiguous. CDR3 length: 10 residues. Germline V gene lookup returns CDR1 MDHEN and CDR2 SYDVKM. Trimming left V 4 bases short and J 7 bases short, with 4 bases between. CDR3 in DNA: TGTGCCAGCAGTTCTAGGACCCAGTACTTC. The encoded protein is CASSSRTQYF.

The chain joins TRBV5-1 to TRBJ2-1; TRBD1 matches 8 bases. The V and J ends lost 0 bases and 6 bases, in that order; junction bases with no gene match: 5. Germline CDR1 and CDR2: SGHRS and YFSETQ. The CDR3 length is 15 residues. This CDR3 reads CASSLVDRVGNEQFF. The CDR3 DNA reads as TGCGCCAGCAGCTTGGTGGACAGGGTCGGCAATGAGCAGTTCTTC.

The rearrangement joins TRBV7-2 to TRBJ1-2; D perhaps matches TRBD1 (6 bases). The CDR3 covers 15 residues. Trimming left V 4 bases short and J 2 bases short, with 14 bases between. The germline V gene encodes CDR1 SGHTA and CDR2 FQGNSA. The CDR3 DNA is TGTGCCAGCAGCTCACCCGACAGGAGCAACTATGGCTACACCTTC. It specifies CASSSPDRSNYGYTF.

About this clone itself: One junction end does not reproduce the germline sequence, and a read error may be involved. This chain links TRBV27 with TRBJ1-5, with 8 bases lining up with TRBD1. Germline lookup yields CDR1 MNHEY and CDR2 SMNVEV (reference sequence). This CDR3 has 16 amino acids. The CDR3 region is CASSAGTGGSYQPQHF. The CDR3 nucleotides are TGTGCCAGCAGTGCAGGTACAGGGGGTAGCTATCAGCCCCAGCATTTT.

V is TRBV21-1 and J is TRBJ2-7; no DNA check was done on the table's D call, TRBD1. TRBV21-1 is deemed a pseudogene. CDR3 length: 11 amino acids. The DNA for the CDR3 is TGTGCCATCACAGGACAATACGAGCAGTACGTC. It specifies CAITGQYEQYV.

The chain recombines TRBV10-2 with TRBJ1-4, with 8 bases lining up with TRBD1. The V segment lost 4 bases and the J segment 10 bases; nucleotides outside the gene matches: 8. The CDR3 is made up of 14 amino acids. CDR1 and CDR2 from the germline V gene are WSHSY and SAAADI. The CDR3 coding sequence is TGCGCCAGCAGTGGGCAGGACAGGGCCCCAAAACTGTTTTTT. Translating it yields CASSGQDRAPKLFF.

The rearrangement uses TRBV28 and TRBJ1-6; D call uncertain. Germline V gene lookup returns CDR1 MDHEN and CDR2 SYDVKM. V was pared by 7 bases and J by 8 bases, with 15 bases between. The CDR3 contains 14 residues. The CDR3 reads CASTLLSGHSPLHF. CDR3 bases: TGTGCCAGCACTCTATTAAGCGGGCATTCACCCCTCCACTTT.

The chain has TRBV19 and TRBJ2-4; 8 bases align to TRBD1. V dropped 5 bases and J dropped 7; count of bases not matched to a gene: 10. Looked up from germline, CDR1 is LNHDA and CDR2 is SQIVND (reference sequence). The CDR3 extends over 15 amino acids. The CDR3 loop is CASSAVTGGRNIQYF. The DNA for the CDR3 is TGTGCCAGTAGTGCGGTAACAGGGGGGCGGAACATTCAGTACTTC.

This clone has more than one count but fewer than ten. This sequence joins TRBV19 and TRBJ1-4; tentative D call: TRBD1 (6 bases). Trimming pared 5 bases from V and 4 bases from J, leaving 11 bases between. The CDR3 spans 14 residues. Germline CDR1 LNHDA, CDR2 SQIVND (reference sequence). The CDR3 nucleotides are TGTGCCAGTAGTTCGGACAGTTATAATGAAAAACTGTTTTTT. It is translated as CASSSDSYNEKLFF.

V and J are TRBV5-1 and TRBJ1-2, with TRBD1 matching over 10 bases. The CDR3 is made up of 17 amino acids. The germline V gene has CDR1 SGHRS and CDR2 YFSETQ. The V segment lost 4 bases and the J segment 6 bases; nucleotides outside the gene matches: 15. CDR3 sequence (DNA): TGCGCCAGCAGCCCCGGTGGGACAGGGGCAACATGGAATGGCTACACCTTC. Amino acids: CASSPGGTGATWNGYTF. Based on the CDR3 plus reference TRBV5-1 and TRBJ1-2, the full variable domain is KAGVTQTPRYLIKTRGQQVTLSCSPISGHRSVSWYQQTPGQGLQFLFEYFSETQRNKGNFPGRFSGRQFSNSRSEMNVSTLELGDSALYLCASSPGGTGATWNGYTFGSGTRLTVV.

The chain recombines TRBV3-1 (or the pseudogene TRBV3-2) with TRBJ1-2; 8 nucleotides agree with TRBD1. Germline V gene lookup returns CDR1 LGHDT and CDR2 YNNKEL (reference sequence). The CDR3 is made up of 15 amino acids. With 5 bases clipped from V and 4 bases from J, the junction kept 9 bases outside the gene matches. DNA for the CDR3: TGTGCCAGCAGCACCCGGACAGGGCTTGGCTATGGCTACACCTTC. The encoded protein is CASSTRTGLGYGYTF.

The V call is TRBV28, the J call TRBJ1-2, with 9 nucleotides matching TRBD1. The CDR3 totals 13 residues. Germline CDR1 MDHEN, CDR2 SYDVKM. V gave up 5 bases and J gave up 10 bases; unmatched junction bases: 8. The CDR3 region is CASSPPGQGIYTF. The CDR3 coding sequence is TGTGCCAGCAGTCCTCCGGGACAGGGAATCTACACCTTC.